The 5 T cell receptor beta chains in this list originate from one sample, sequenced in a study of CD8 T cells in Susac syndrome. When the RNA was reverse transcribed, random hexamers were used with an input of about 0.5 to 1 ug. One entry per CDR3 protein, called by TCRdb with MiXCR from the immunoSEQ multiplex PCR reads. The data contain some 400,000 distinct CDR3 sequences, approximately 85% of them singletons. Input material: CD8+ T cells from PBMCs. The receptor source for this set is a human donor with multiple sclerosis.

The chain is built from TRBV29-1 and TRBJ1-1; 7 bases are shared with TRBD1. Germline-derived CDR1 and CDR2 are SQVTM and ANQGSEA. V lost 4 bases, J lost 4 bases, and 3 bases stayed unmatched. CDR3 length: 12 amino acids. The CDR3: CSVAGGGTEAFF. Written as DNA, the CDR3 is TGCAGCGTTGCAGGGGGGGGCACTGAAGCTTTCTTT.

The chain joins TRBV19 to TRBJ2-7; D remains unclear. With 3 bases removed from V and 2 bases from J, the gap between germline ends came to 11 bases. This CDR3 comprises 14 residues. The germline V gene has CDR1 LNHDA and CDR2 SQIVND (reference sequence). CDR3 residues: CASSIGAEAYEQYF. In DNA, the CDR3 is TGTGCCAGTAGTATCGGCGCGGAAGCCTACGAGCAGTACTTC.

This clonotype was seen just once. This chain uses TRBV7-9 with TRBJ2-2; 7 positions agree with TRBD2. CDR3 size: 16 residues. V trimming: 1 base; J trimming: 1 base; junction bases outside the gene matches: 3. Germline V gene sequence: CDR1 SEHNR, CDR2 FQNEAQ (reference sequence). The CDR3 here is CASSLGLALNTGELFF. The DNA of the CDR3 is TGTGCCAGCAGCTTAGGACTAGCCCTGAACACCGGGGAGCTGTTTTTT.

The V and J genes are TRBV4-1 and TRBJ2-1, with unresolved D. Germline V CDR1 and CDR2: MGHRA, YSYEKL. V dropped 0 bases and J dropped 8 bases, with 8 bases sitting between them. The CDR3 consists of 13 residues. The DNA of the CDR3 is TGCGCCAGCAGCCAAGAACAGTGGGATGAGCAGTTCTTC. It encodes CASSQEQWDEQFF.

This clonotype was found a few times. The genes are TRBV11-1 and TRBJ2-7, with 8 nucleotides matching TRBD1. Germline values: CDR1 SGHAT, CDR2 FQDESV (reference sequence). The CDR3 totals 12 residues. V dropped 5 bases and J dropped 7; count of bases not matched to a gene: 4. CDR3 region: CASSQTGVEQYF. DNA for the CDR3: TGTGCCAGCAGCCAGACAGGGGTTGAGCAGTACTTC.